Listed here is a single TCR beta chain. The antigen is unknown. This sample was included in a study of vaccination and CD4 T cells after COVID-19. Overall study: Sampling that followed vaccination took place a median approximately 70 days after dose two, within a range of 14 to 241.

The Oncomine TCR Beta short-read assay sequenced DNA from cultured CD4+ T cells. One entry per CDR3 protein, called by TCRdb with MiXCR from the PCR reads. The repertoire has 10,000 or so distinct CDR3 sequences, around 67% of them found once; the top ten carry roughly 8%. The CDR3 runs 13 residues. Germline-derived CDR1 and CDR2 are LNHNV and YYDKDF (reference sequence). Trimming shortened V by 1 base and J by 6 bases, and 10 bases separated the two germline ends. Treatment denoted: approximately 9-day PBMC culture with coronavirus spike peptide pools or control peptides (ViraFEST assay). The clonotype comes from a human donor who had recovered from COVID-19. The chain combines TRBV15 with TRBJ2-7; D ambiguous. What was sequenced was CD4+ T cells from blood, cultured in vitro. This chain's CDR3 is CATSRAVGVEQYF. CDR3 nucleotide sequence: TGTGCCACCAGCAGAGCCGTTGGTGTCGAGCAGTACTTC.